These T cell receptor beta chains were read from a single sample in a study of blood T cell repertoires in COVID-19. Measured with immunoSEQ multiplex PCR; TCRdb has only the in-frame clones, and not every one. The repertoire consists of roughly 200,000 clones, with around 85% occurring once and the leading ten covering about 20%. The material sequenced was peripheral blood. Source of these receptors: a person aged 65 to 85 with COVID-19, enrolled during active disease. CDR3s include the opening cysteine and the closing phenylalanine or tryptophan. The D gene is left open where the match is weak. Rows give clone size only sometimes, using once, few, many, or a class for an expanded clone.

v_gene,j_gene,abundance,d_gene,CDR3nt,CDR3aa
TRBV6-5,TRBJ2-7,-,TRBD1,TGTGCCAGCAGCTCTGGACAGGGGCGAGGCTACGAGCAGTACTTC,CASSSGQGRGYEQYF
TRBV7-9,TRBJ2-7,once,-,TGTGCCAGCAGCTTTAGGGGATCCTACGAGCAGTACTTC,CASSFRGSYEQYF
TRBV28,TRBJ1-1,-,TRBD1,TGTGCCAGCCTACCCCCGGGACAGGGGCCGTCTTCTGAAGCTTTCTTT,CASLPPGQGPSSEAFF
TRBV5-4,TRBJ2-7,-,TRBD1,TGTGCCAGCAGCGAAGACGGACAGGGCCTCTCCTACGAGCAGTACTTC,CASSEDGQGLSYEQYF
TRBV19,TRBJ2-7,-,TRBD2,TGTGCCAGTAGTACGGGGGGGGCGCGCGAGCAGGGGCCACCCTACGAGCAGTACTTC,CASSTGGAREQGPPYEQYF
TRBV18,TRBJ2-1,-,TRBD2,TGTGCCAGCTCATCCACGACTAGCGGGAGTGAGTTCTTC,CASSSTTSGSEFF
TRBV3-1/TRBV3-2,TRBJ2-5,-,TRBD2,TGTGCCAGCAGCCAAGGGGTAGCGGGAGGGCAGGAGACCCAGTACTTC,CASSQGVAGGQETQYF
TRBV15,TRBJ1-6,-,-,TGTGCCACCAGCAGGGCCCAGGGCGGTGGCTATAATTCACCCCTCCACTTT,CATSRAQGGGYNSPLHF
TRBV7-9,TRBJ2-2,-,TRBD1,TGTGCCAGCAGCTTTCACCAGGGGGCCGGGGAGCTGTTTTTT,CASSFHQGAGELFF
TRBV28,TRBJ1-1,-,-,TGTGCCAGCAGTTTAGCGGCGCGAGCTTTCTTT,CASSLAARAFF
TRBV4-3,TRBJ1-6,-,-,TGCGCCAGCAGCCACCCGATTGGTGAGAGCTCCTATAATTCACCCCTCCACTTT,CASSHPIGESSYNSPLHF
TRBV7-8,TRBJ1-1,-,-,TGTGCCAGCATGAGAGCGTCGAACACTGAAGCTTTCTTT,CASMRASNTEAFF
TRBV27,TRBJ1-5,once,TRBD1,TGTGCCAGCAGTCCCGGACAGGGTCGGACAAATCAGCCCCAGCATTTT,CASSPGQGRTNQPQHF
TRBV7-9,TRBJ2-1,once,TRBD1,TGTGCCAGCAGCTCGCCGCGGACAGGGCCCTACAATGAGCAGTTCTTC,CASSSPRTGPYNEQFF
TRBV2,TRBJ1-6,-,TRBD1,TGTGCCAGCAGGTTCGGGACAGGGCCTTTTTCACCCCTCCACTTT,CASRFGTGPFSPLHF
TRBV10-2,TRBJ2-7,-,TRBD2,TGCGCCAGCAGTAGTCTAGCGGGGGACCCAGGGCAGTACTTC,CASSSLAGDPGQYF
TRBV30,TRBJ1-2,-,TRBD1,TGTGCCTGGAGTACCCAGGGGGGTTTAGTCCATGGCTACACCTTC,CAWSTQGGLVHGYTF
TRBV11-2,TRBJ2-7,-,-,TGTGCCAGCAGCTTAGCTCCGACTACCTACGAGCAGTACTTC,CASSLAPTTYEQYF